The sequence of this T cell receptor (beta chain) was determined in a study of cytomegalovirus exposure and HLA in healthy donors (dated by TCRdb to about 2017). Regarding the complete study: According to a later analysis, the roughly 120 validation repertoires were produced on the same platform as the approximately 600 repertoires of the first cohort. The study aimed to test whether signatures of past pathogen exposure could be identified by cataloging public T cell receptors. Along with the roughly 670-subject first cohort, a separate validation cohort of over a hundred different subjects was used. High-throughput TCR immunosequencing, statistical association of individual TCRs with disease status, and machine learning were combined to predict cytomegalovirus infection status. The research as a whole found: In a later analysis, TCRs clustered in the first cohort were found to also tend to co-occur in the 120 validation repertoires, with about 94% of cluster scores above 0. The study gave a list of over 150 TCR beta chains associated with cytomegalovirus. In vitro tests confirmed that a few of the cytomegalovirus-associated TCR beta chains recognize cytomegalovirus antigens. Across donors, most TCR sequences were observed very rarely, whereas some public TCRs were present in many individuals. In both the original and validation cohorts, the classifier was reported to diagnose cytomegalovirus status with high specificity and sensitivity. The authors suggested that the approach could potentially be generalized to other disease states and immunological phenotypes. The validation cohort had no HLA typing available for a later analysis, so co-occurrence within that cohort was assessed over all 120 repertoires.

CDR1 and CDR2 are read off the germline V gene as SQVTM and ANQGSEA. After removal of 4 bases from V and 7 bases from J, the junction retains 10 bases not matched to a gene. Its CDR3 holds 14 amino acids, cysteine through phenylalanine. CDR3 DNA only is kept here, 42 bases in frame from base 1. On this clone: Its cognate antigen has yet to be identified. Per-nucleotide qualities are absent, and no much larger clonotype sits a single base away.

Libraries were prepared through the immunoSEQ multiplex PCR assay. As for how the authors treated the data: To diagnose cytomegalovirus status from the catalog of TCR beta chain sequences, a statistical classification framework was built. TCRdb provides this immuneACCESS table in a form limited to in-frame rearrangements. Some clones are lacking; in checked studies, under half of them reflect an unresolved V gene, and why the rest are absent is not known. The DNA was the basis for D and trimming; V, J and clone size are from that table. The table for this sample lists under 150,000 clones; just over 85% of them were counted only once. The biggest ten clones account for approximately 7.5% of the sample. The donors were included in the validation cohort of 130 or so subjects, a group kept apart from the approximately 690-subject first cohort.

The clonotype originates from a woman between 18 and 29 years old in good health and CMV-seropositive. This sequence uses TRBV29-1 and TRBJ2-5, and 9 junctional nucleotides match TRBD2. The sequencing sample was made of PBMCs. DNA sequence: TGCAGCGTTGTTGAGCGGGGGGACTTGGGGACCCAGTACTTC. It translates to CSVVERGDLGTQYF.